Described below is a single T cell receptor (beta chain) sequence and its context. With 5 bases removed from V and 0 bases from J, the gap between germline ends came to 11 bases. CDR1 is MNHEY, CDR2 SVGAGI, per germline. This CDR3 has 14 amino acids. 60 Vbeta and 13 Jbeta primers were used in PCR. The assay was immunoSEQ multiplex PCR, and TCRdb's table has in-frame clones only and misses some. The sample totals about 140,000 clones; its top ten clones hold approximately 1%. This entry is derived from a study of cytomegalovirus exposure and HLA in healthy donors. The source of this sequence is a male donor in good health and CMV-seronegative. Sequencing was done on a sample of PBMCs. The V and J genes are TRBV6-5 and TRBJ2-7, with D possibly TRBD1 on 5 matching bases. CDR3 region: CASSIRDSSYEQYF. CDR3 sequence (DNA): TGTGCCAGCAGTATAAGAGACAGCTCCTACGAGCAGTACTTC.